This TCR beta chain is from a study of shared clonotypes between healthy human individuals. On the study more broadly: Three CD4 naive, three CD4 memory, two CD8 naive and one CD8 memory plate were used per donor. Findings and caveats of the study: It was the non-shared clonotypes that had lower generation probabilities than clonotypes shared by all four donors. Among donors, the sharing of clonotypes was expected to be influenced by sequencing depth.

TCRdb's table, derived via immunoSEQ multiplex PCR, lists solely in-frame clones and lacks some. Here the sample spans approximately 2,000,000 clones, 85% to 95% being singletons. A remark on this clone: Its antigen is unidentified.

V trimming: 6 bases; J trimming: 5 bases; junction bases outside the gene matches: 7. The CDR3 consists of 14 residues. Germline lookup yields CDR1 MNHEY and CDR2 SMNVEV (reference sequence). As defined, naive CD8 cells were CD45RO-negative and positively selected for CCR7, with terminally differentiated effector memory CD45RA+ cells excluded. All donors were Caucasian adults living in Nashville, Tennessee. This sequence joins TRBV27 and TRBJ2-7; TRBD1 matches at 10 bases. The sample taken for sequencing was naive CD8+ T cells from PBMCs. The sequence derives from a man between 18 and 29 years old in good health. Some clones in this sample may be carry-over from other donors' samples. CDR3 in amino acids: CASSPGTGVDEQYF. CDR3 DNA sequence: TGTGCCAGCAGCCCCGGGACAGGGGTCGACGAGCAGTACTTC.